One and the same sample provided the 17 T cell receptor beta chains below, sequenced in a study of molecular identifiers for immune sequencing clone quantification. MiXCR, run by TCRdb on the PCR reads, gives a single entry per CDR3 protein. The repertoire holds around 470,000 distinct CDR3 sequences, with around a fifth as singletons. Sequencing used naive CD8+ T cells from blood, with Jurkat cell RNA spiked in. Noted subset: FACS-sorted CD8+CD4-CCR7+CD45RA+ naive T cells. These TCRs come from a human donor in good health. Some libraries in this study had Jurkat cell RNA spiked in.

This clonotype was observed at least ten times. The J gene is TRBJ2-7, the V gene TRBV28, with 11 bases that match TRBD2. The CDR3 is made up of 15 amino acids. Germline-derived CDR1 and CDR2 are MDHEN and SYDVKM. Germline trimming cut 5 bases from V and 0 bases from J; bases unmatched to any gene: 3. The CDR3 nucleotides are TGTGCCAGCAGTCCCGGACTAGCGGGCTCCTACGAGCAGTACTTC. Translation gives CASSPGLAGSYEQYF.

Points on this clonotype: One junction end disagrees with the germline gene, perhaps due to a read error. V is TRBV7-9 and J is TRBJ2-7; the D is unclear. From germline, CDR1 is SEHNR and CDR2 FQNEAQ (reference sequence). The CDR3 has 15 residues. The CDR3 loop is CASNLVTATSYEQYF. For the CDR3, the DNA is TGTGCCAGCAACTTAGTAACCGCGACCTCCTACGAGCAGTACTTC.

This clonotype has a count of ten or more. V gene TRBV5-4 combines with J gene TRBJ2-4, with D tentatively TRBD1 (5 bases). Trimming removed 3 bases from V and 0 bases from J, with 16 bases in between. The CDR3 runs 17 residues. Looked up from germline, CDR1 is SGHNT and CDR2 is YYREEE (reference sequence). CDR3 in amino acids: CASSSDHNTGAKNIQYF. As DNA, the CDR3 is TGTGCCAGCAGCTCCGACCACAACACAGGAGCCAAAAACATTCAGTACTTC. Looking up the rest from reference TRBV5-4 and TRBJ2-4 gives the full variable domain: ETGVTQSPTHLIKTRGQQVTLRCSSQSGHNTVSWYQQALGQGPQFIFQYYREEENGRGNFPPRFSGLQFPNYSSELNVNALELDDSALYLCASSSDHNTGAKNIQYFGAGTRLSVL.

The V gene is TRBV12-5, the J gene TRBJ2-2; the match to TRBD1 covers 7 bases. V lost 0 bases, J lost 4 bases, and 20 bases stayed unmatched. Germline CDR1 is LGHNT and CDR2 is FRNRAP. The CDR3 contains 21 residues. The CDR3 protein is CASGLVTIPGQIRSGTGELFF. The CDR3 DNA follows: TGTGCTAGTGGTTTGGTGACGATTCCGGGACAGATCAGGAGTGGCACCGGGGAGCTGTTTTTT.

Comments on this clonotype: This may be a read error: a much more frequent sequence differs by one nucleotide. This chain joins TRBV7-8 and TRBJ2-5, with TRBD1 identical over 7 bases. Germline V CDR1 and CDR2: SGHVS, FQNEAQ. This CDR3 region has 16 residues. CDR3 sequence reads: CASSLGRTGLQETRYF. The CDR3 DNA is TGTGCCAGCAGCTTAGGCCGGACAGGCCTACAAGAGACCCGGTACTTC.

This clonotype was counted between two and nine times. The chain has TRBV6-6 and TRBJ1-3; D is uncertain. Trimming left V 8 bases short and J 0 bases short, with 5 bases between. There are 12 residues in the CDR3. Germline CDR1 is MNHNY and CDR2 is SVGAGI (reference sequence). The CDR3 reads CASVLSGNTIYF. The CDR3 bases are TGTGCCAGCGTCCTCTCTGGAAACACCATATATTTT.

This clonotype appeared a few times. The chain carries TRBV4-3 and TRBJ2-1; D perhaps matches TRBD1 (5 bases). Trimming cost V 0 bases and J 8 bases, with 11 bases left between them. This CDR3 region has 14 residues. Germline CDR1 reads LGHNA; CDR2 reads YSLEER. The CDR3 here is CASSQDQGGDEQFF. CDR3 nucleotide sequence: TGCGCCAGCAGCCAAGATCAGGGTGGAGATGAGCAGTTCTTC.

In regard to this clonotype: One end of the junction varies from germline; a read error may be responsible. The chain couples TRBV11-3 to TRBJ2-1, with D maybe TRBD2 (5 bases). The CDR3 loop spans 14 amino acids. In germline, CDR1 is SGHNT, CDR2 YENEEA. The CDR3 DNA follows: TGTGCCAGCAACCGGGGTGGCCCCGCCGATGAGCGGTTCTTC. It specifies CASNRGGPADERFF.

This clonotype was found many times. The chain joins TRBV20-1 to TRBJ2-5, with D hard to call. Looked up from germline, CDR1 is DFQATT and CDR2 is SNEGSKA (reference sequence). Trimming removed 5 bases at V and 5 bases at J, with 9 bases between. CDR3 length: 11 amino acids. The CDR3 DNA sequence: TGCAGTGCTGAGGCCTGGGAGACCCAGTACTTC. Protein: CSAEAWETQYF.

As to this clonotype: This may arise from a read error, as a much more abundant clone is one base away. The V gene is TRBV29-1, the J gene TRBJ1-2, with D possibly TRBD1 on 6 matching bases. The CDR3 runs 14 residues. V was clipped by 6 bases and J by 3 bases, with 17 bases between them. In germline, CDR1 is SQVTM, CDR2 ANQGSEA. The CDR3 DNA reads TGCAGCGTCGTGCCACAGGGCACCTACTATGGCTACACCTTC. Translating it yields CSVVPQGTYYGYTF.

Remarks on this clonotype: Just one base apart from a much larger clone, this may be a read error. The genes are TRBV15 and TRBJ2-1, with D perhaps TRBD2 (5 bases). The CDR3 has 19 amino acids. In germline, CDR1 is LNHNV, CDR2 YYDKDF (reference sequence). CDR3 protein: CATSRDLSRGSGSYNGQFF. In nucleotides, the CDR3 is TGTGCCACCAGCAGAGATCTGTCTAGAGGGTCGGGGTCCTACAATGGGCAGTTCTTC. Full variable domain (remainder filled in from reference TRBV15 and TRBJ2-1): DAMVIQNPRYQVTQFGKPVTLSCSQTLNHNVMYWYQQKSSQAPKLLFHYYDKDFNNEADTPDNFQSRRPNTSFCFLDIRSPGLGDTAMYLCATSRDLSRGSGSYNGQFFGPGTRLTVL.

This clonotype was detected a few times. V gene TRBV12-3 or TRBV12-4 combines with J gene TRBJ1-1; D gene ambiguous. V shed 5 bases and J shed 8 bases, with 15 bases lying between them. CDR3 length: 13 residues. Here the CDR3 reads CASSPKVGIEAFF. The CDR3 DNA sequence: TGTGCCAGCAGTCCTAAGGTTGGGATCGAAGCTTTCTTT.

This clonotype was picked up many times. The rearrangement joins TRBV4-1 to TRBJ2-1; a possible D gene is TRBD1 (6 bases). Germline V gene sequence: CDR1 MGHRA, CDR2 YSYEKL. The ends were cut back, 1 base at V and 6 bases at J, with 16 bases in the middle. The CDR3 has 16 amino acids. CDR3 in amino acids: CASSQGQGFRGNEQFF. The CDR3 DNA follows: TGCGCCAGCAGCCAAGGGCAGGGGTTTCGCGGCAATGAGCAGTTCTTC.

This clonotype was counted many times. CDR3 DNA sequence: TGTGCCAGCAGCTTGTTGACCGTATCCCACCATGAAAAACTGTTTTTT. This gives the protein CASSLLTVSHHEKLFF. The J gene is TRBJ1-4, the V gene TRBV7-6, with D unresolved. The CDR3 covers 16 residues. CDR1 is SGHVS and CDR2 is FNYEAQ in the germline V gene. V gave up 3 bases and J gave up 6 bases, with 17 bases separating them.

Of note for this clonotype: The junction departs from the called germline gene at one end, perhaps through a read error. The chain joins TRBV18 to TRBJ2-7; the match to TRBD1 covers 7 bases. Looked up from germline, CDR1 is KGHSH and CDR2 is LQKENI. The CDR3 runs to 14 residues. This chain's CDR3 is CASSPRDSPYEQCF. CDR3 nucleotide sequence: TGTGCCAGCTCACCAAGGGACAGCCCCTACGAGCAGTGCTTC.

The rearrangement links TRBV6-2 or TRBV6-3 to TRBJ1-4, with 7 bases fitting TRBD1. In germline, CDR1 is MNHEY, CDR2 SVGEGT. The CDR3 runs to 18 residues. The junction had 12 bases not matched to a gene; V was cut back by 5 bases and J by 0 bases. CDR3 protein: CASSAWTGPLATNEKLFF. Here the CDR3 DNA reads TGTGCCAGCAGTGCGTGGACAGGTCCTCTAGCAACTAATGAAAAACTGTTTTTT.

This clonotype was seen many times. The gene calls are TRBV29-1 and TRBJ2-7; either TRBD1 or TRBD2 may supply D (5 bases each). The length of the CDR3 is 13 residues. V was cut by 1 base and J by 4 bases, with 11 bases left in between. Germline CDR1 is SQVTM and CDR2 is ANQGSEA. The CDR3 coding sequence is TGCAGCGTTGAAGTGCAGGGACCGTACGAGCAGTACTTC. Its protein is CSVEVQGPYEQYF.